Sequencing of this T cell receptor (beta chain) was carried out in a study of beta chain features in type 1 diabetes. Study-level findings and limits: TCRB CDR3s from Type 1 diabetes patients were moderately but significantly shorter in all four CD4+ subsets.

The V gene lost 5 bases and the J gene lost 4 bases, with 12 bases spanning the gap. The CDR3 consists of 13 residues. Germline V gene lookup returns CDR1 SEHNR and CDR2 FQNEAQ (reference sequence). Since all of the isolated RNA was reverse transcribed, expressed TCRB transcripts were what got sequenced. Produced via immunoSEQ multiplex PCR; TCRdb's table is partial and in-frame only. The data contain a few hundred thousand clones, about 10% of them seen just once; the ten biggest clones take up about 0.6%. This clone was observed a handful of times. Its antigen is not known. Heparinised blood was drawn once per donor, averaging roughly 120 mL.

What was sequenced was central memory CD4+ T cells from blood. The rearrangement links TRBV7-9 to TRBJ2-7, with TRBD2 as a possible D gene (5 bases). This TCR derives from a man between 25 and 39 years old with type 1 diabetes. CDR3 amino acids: CASSRGGGYEQYF. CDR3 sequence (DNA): TGTGCCAGCAGCCGTGGTGGAGGATACGAGCAGTACTTC.